The T cell receptor (beta chain) under discussion was sequenced for a study of graft-versus-host responses after intestinal transplantation. Overall study results and limits: Peak levels of circulating GvH clones tracked with early post-transplant HvG declines.

Data came from immunoSEQ multiplex PCR; TCRdb stores just in-frame clones and leaves some out. Of tens of thousands of clones in the sample, approximately 93% were seen once. For this clone: Antigen: not known.

The receptor was derived from a human donor who was the organ donor for an intestinal transplant. Sample: unstimulated CD4+ T cells sorted from spleen or lymph node cells, taken before transplant.

In DNA, the CDR3 is TGTGCCAGCAGCATGACAGGGTATATAGTGCGGCAGTACTTC. Protein sequence: CASSMTGYIVRQYF. The chain couples TRBV21-1 to TRBJ2-7; the table's D gene call, TRBD1, was not cross checked with the DNA. TRBV21-1 counts as a pseudogene. There are 14 residues in the CDR3.